Below, 5 T cell receptor beta chains from the same sample are listed, as sequenced in a study of shared clonotypes between healthy human individuals. The protocol was immunoSEQ multiplex PCR, while the TCRdb copy is restricted to in-frame clones and leaves out a portion. In the table there are hundreds of thousands of clones, roughly three quarters of which are singletons. Sequencing input: PBMCs. These TCRs come from a woman between 40 and 55 years old in good health. Some clones in this sample may be carry-over from other donors' samples.

V gene TRBV19 combines with J gene TRBJ2-2, with no clear D. Germline V gene data show CDR1 as LNHDA and CDR2 as SQIVND (reference sequence). V lost 10 bases to trimming and J lost 2 bases, with 17 bases between them. The CDR3 is made up of 15 amino acids. The CDR3 nucleotides read TGTGCCACCGTGGACCGGAAAATAAACACCGGGGAGCTGTTTTTT. This translates into CATVDRKINTGELFF.

V usage is TRBV28 and J usage is TRBJ1-3; D uncertain. The CDR3 runs to 10 residues. Germline V gene sequence: CDR1 MDHEN, CDR2 SYDVKM. The CDR3 coding sequence is TGTGTAACATCTGGAAACACCATATATTTT. This codes for CVTSGNTIYF.

This clone was seen only a few times. J is TRBJ2-7 and V is TRBV28; 9 positions match TRBD1. The V segment lost 6 bases and the J segment 3 bases; nucleotides outside the gene matches: 9. This CDR3 has 15 amino acids. Germline CDR1 reads MDHEN; CDR2 reads SYDVKM. CDR3 sequence: CASSRAGQGLYEQYF. In nucleotides, the CDR3 is TGTGCCAGCAGCCGAGCGGGACAGGGCCTCTACGAGCAGTACTTC.

The CDR3 nucleotides read TGTGCCAGCAGCTTCAGACAGGGTGGACAAGAGACCCAGTACTTC. Protein product: CASSFRQGGQETQYF. The V gene is TRBV11-2, the J gene TRBJ2-5, with 7 bases identical to TRBD1. With 3 bases clipped from V and 2 bases from J, the junction kept 6 bases outside the gene matches. Germline V lookup: CDR1 SGHAT, CDR2 FQNNGV. This CDR3 has 15 residues.

This clone was found a few times. The chain has TRBV28 and TRBJ1-1; no clear D. This CDR3 is 13 amino acids long. CDR1 MDHEN and CDR2 SYDVKM come from the germline V gene. V was shortened by 1 base and J by 10 bases, with 13 bases between the two germline ends. CDR3 residues: CASSLFKPPGAFF. The DNA of the CDR3 is TGTGCCAGCAGTTTATTTAAACCCCCAGGAGCTTTCTTT.